This entry features one TCR beta chain sequence. Its antigen specificity is not known. Per-base qualities were not stored, and no clone one base away is much larger. Trimming removed 8 bases from V and 5 bases from J; the gene matches leave 10 bases unexplained. Inclusive of the bounding cysteine and phenylalanine, the CDR3 is 16 residues long. Of the read, only the CDR3 DNA is kept; its 48 bases are in frame from base 1. The germline V gene gives CDR1 as WSHSY and CDR2 as SAAADI. This record belongs to a study of blood T cell repertoires in COVID-19 (dated by TCRdb to 2020 to 2022). Notes on the research overall: Collaborator samples came from the United States, Italy and Spain and covered acute and convalescent phases of COVID-19. The material from the prospective study consisted of cDNA or gDNA derived from T cells, B-cell-depleted T cells, or PBMCs. Deeply sampled blood TCRbeta repertoires from subjects exposed to, actively infected with, or recovered from COVID-19 were included in the dataset. The repertoires were released in a freely available public database intended as a resource for research on the immune response to SARS-CoV-2. The samples were drawn from two sources: the first 160 participants of the ongoing ImmuneRACE study, and 1,254 subjects contributed by 6 global collaborators. A de-identified subject ID, COVID-19 status, age in years and sex were almost always included in the sample metadata. HLA class I and class II types, where available, came from metadata supplied by the sample provider rather than from assay-based typing. What the research found in general, with its limitations: The amount of clinical and demographic metadata varied by source and participant and was provided uncurated.

Whole blood was collected in K2EDTA tubes by collaborating institutions according to the institutions' own protocols. For TCRbeta analysis, collaborators shipped samples in one of three forms: frozen whole blood, isolated PBMCs, or DNA extracted from either of those sample types. TCRbeta CDR3 regions were amplified from genomic DNA using the immunoSEQ Assay, a bias-controlled multiplex PCR. Per the original workflow: The number of nucleated cells in each sample was estimated from the amplification of reference gene primers within the assay. To quantify the absolute abundance of each unique TCRbeta CDR3 rearrangement, sequence reads were collapsed and filtered. For each sample, productive Simpson clonality was calculated as the square root of Simpson's diversity index across productive rearrangements. TCRdb provides this immuneACCESS table in a form limited to in-frame rearrangements. Some clones are lacking; in checked studies, under half of them reflect an unresolved V gene, and why the rest are absent is not known. Clone size and the V and J calls come from that table; the DNA yielded D and trimming. In all, the sample holds just under 55,000 clones, and around four fifths of those were seen once. The biggest ten clones account for under 2% of the sample.

Material: peripheral blood. The TCR comes from a woman aged 60-70 years with acute or convalescent COVID-19. Recombination connected TRBV10-2 to TRBJ2-5, and 14 bases in between align with TRBD2. The CDR3 has the sequence CASPDWTSGRSETQYF. The nucleotide sequence reads as follows: TGCGCCAGCCCGGATTGGACTAGCGGGAGGTCGGAGACCCAGTACTTC.